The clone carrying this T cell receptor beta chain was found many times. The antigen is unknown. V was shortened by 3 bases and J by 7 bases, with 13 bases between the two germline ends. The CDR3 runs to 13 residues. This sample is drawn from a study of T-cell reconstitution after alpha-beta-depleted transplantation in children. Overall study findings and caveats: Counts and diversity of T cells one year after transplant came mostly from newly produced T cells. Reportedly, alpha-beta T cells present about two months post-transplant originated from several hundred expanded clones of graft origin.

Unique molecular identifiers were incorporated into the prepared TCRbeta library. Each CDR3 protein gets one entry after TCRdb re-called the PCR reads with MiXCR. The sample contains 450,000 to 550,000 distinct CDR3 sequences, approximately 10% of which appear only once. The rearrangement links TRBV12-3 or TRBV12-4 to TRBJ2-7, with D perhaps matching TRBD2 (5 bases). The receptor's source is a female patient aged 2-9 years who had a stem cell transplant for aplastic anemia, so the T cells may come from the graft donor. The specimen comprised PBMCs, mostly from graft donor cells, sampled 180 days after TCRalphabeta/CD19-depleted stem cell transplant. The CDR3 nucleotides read TGTGCCAGCAGTTTGGCCGGCGCGGGTGAGCAGTACTTC. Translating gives CASSLAGAGEQYF.